One and the same sample provided the 32 T cell receptor beta chains below, sequenced in a study of CD8 T cells in Susac syndrome. RNA was extracted with the RNeasy kit, and a quantity of 0.5 to 1 ug was reverse transcribed using random hexamers. Each CDR3 protein is one row after TCRdb ran MiXCR on the immunoSEQ multiplex PCR reads. The sample includes some 190,000 distinct CDR3 sequences, approximately 94% seen only once; the top ten take roughly 0.14%. Sequencing input: CD4+ T cells from PBMCs. The receptors come from a human donor with Susac syndrome.

This clonotype was counted only a few times. This chain joins TRBV6-2 or TRBV6-3 and TRBJ2-3; 10 nucleotides match TRBD2. Germline V gene sequence: CDR1 MNHEY, CDR2 SVGEGT. The trim removed 5 bases at V and 1 base at J, leaving 3 bases unmatched. CDR3 length: 15 residues. CDR3 DNA: TGTGCCAGCAGTCCCCTAGCGGGGGGCACAGATACGCAGTATTTT. Protein product: CASSPLAGGTDTQYF.

The genes are TRBV20-1 and TRBJ1-2, with a tentative D call TRBD1 (6 bases). This CDR3 spans 14 amino acids. Germline V gives CDR1 DFQATT, CDR2 SNEGSKA (reference sequence). Between the trimmed V and J ends, which lost 0 bases and 6 bases, there was a span of 14 bases. In DNA form, the CDR3 reads TGCAGTGCTAGAGACACAGGGACGATGAATGGCTACACCTTC. It yields the protein CSARDTGTMNGYTF.

In this sample, this clonotype turned up a few times. The chain employs TRBV11-2 and TRBJ1-2, with a weak D call TRBD1 (6 bases). Germline assignment: CDR1 SGHAT and CDR2 FQNNGV. Trimming removed 5 bases at V and 4 bases at J, with 11 bases between. This CDR3 spans 13 amino acids. The CDR3 here is CASSPGQSYGYTF. CDR3 bases: TGTGCCAGCAGCCCAGGACAGAGCTATGGCTACACCTTC.

This clonotype was seen a single time. The chain couples TRBV28 to TRBJ1-6, with 8 positions matching TRBD1. The ends lost 5 bases at V and 10 bases at J; junction bases unmatched: 7. The CDR3 extends over 14 amino acids. In germline, CDR1 is MDHEN, CDR2 SYDVKM. The CDR3 spells CASSPDRGRSPLHF. CDR3 DNA: TGTGCCAGCAGTCCCGACAGGGGTAGGTCACCCCTCCACTTT.

This rearrangement joins TRBV27 to TRBJ1-6, with D unclear. Per germline, CDR1 MNHEY and CDR2 SMNVEV (reference sequence). The CDR3 consists of 14 residues. Trimming removed 5 bases from V and 3 bases from J, with 8 bases in between. The DNA for the CDR3 is TGTGCCAGCAGTCCCTCCCTCTATAATTCACCCCTCCACTTT. Translation: CASSPSLYNSPLHF.

V gene TRBV5-6 combines with J gene TRBJ2-3; tentatively, D is TRBD1 (5 bases). The CDR3 spans 15 residues. Germline V gene lookup returns CDR1 SGHDT and CDR2 YYEEEE. V was clipped by 1 base and J by 5 bases, with 14 bases between them. The CDR3 nucleotides are TGTGCCAGCAGCTTGCTGACCAGGGTCGAAGATACGCAGTATTTT. The encoded protein is CASSLLTRVEDTQYF.

The chain combines TRBV4-1 with TRBJ2-2; 7 bases fit TRBD1. The CDR3 runs 15 residues. Losses at the gene ends were 1 base for V and 5 bases for J; bases not matched to a gene: 4. From germline, CDR1 is MGHRA and CDR2 YSYEKL. Here the CDR3 reads CASSQVDRTTGELFF. DNA of the CDR3: TGCGCCAGCAGCCAAGTGGACAGGACGACCGGGGAGCTGTTTTTT.

V usage is TRBV30 and J usage is TRBJ2-2; D perhaps matches TRBD1 (5 bases). The V gene's germline CDR1 is GTSNPN and CDR2 SVGIG (reference sequence). Trimming took 0 bases from V and 1 from J, leaving 6 bases between them. There are 14 residues in the CDR3. DNA for the CDR3: TGTGCCTGGAGTGTAGGGGAGAACACCGGGGAGCTGTTTTTT. This codes for CAWSVGENTGELFF.

The chain employs TRBV7-8 and TRBJ1-1; D is ambiguous. From germline, CDR1 is SGHVS and CDR2 FQNEAQ. CDR3 length: 14 amino acids. Deletions cut 3 bases from V and 3 bases from J, with 11 bases between. The CDR3 DNA reads as TGTGCCAGCAGCTTCTCATTACAGCACACTGAAGCTTTCTTT. It encodes CASSFSLQHTEAFF.

This clonotype was detected only once. This rearrangement joins TRBV12-3 or TRBV12-4 to TRBJ1-6; possibly TRBD1 for D (5 bases). V lost 7 bases, J lost 14 bases, and 12 bases lay in between. CDR3 size: 11 residues. The CDR3 reads CASTTGGTLHF. The CDR3 DNA is TGTGCCAGCACCACAGGAGGAACCCTCCACTTT.

V usage is TRBV6-2 or TRBV6-3 and J usage is TRBJ1-1; the D is unclear. The germline V gene encodes CDR1 MNHEY and CDR2 SVGEGT. V was trimmed by 6 bases and J by 1 base, leaving 12 bases between them. The CDR3 consists of 14 residues. This CDR3 is CASSREFENTEAFF. CDR3 sequence (DNA): TGTGCCAGCAGCCGAGAATTCGAGAACACTGAAGCTTTCTTT.

The chain recombines TRBV9 with TRBJ2-2; no reliable D call. The CDR3 has 14 residues. The germline V gene encodes CDR1 SGDLS and CDR2 YYNGEE. Trimming left V 3 bases short and J 5 bases short, with 11 bases between. Here the CDR3 DNA reads TGTGCCAGCAGCGCGGCCCCAGTTACCGGGGAGCTGTTTTTT. Encoded protein: CASSAAPVTGELFF.

This chain uses TRBV30 with TRBJ1-2; unclear D gene. Germline V lookup: CDR1 GTSNPN, CDR2 SVGIG (reference sequence). Trimming pared 4 bases from V and 1 base from J, leaving 22 bases between. The CDR3 has 17 residues. CDR3 nucleotides: TGTGCCTGGACCTCCCCCTATCCTATCCCCTTTAACTATGGCTACACCTTC. Amino acid sequence: CAWTSPYPIPFNYGYTF.

J is TRBJ1-5 and V is TRBV18; tentative D call: TRBD1 (5 bases). This CDR3 has 17 amino acids. Germline V gene lookup returns CDR1 KGHSH and CDR2 LQKENI. Trimming pared 2 bases from V and 3 bases from J, leaving 17 bases between. CDR3 sequence reads: CASSPSREWGLNQPQHF. CDR3 DNA: TGTGCCAGCTCACCATCCAGGGAGTGGGGCCTCAATCAGCCCCAGCATTTT.

This clonotype turned up a few times. The V and J genes are TRBV30 and TRBJ2-7; no clear D. The CDR3 contains 14 residues. Per the germline V gene, CDR1 is GTSNPN and CDR2 is SVGIG (reference sequence). Trimming shortened V by 1 base and J by 0 bases, and 10 bases separated the two germline ends. CDR3 nucleotides: TGTGCCTGGAGTGAAGACAATCACTCCTACGAGCAGTACTTC. It translates to CAWSEDNHSYEQYF.

The rearrangement uses TRBV18 and TRBJ1-2, with D maybe TRBD1 (6 bases). The V gene's germline CDR1 is KGHSH and CDR2 LQKENI. Trimming removed 5 bases from V and 7 bases from J, with 20 bases in between. This CDR3 region has 15 residues. The CDR3 DNA reads as TGTGCCAGCTCATTTACAGACCCAGGGGATATTGGCTACACCTTC. Translated: CASSFTDPGDIGYTF.

The genes are TRBV6-5 and TRBJ2-3, with 11 bases matching TRBD1. The CDR3 spans 15 residues. In germline, CDR1 is MNHEY, CDR2 SVGAGI. The J segment lost 2 bases and the V segment lost 5 bases, leaving 3 bases of the junction unmatched. The CDR3 coding sequence is TGTGCCAGCAGTCGAGGACAGGGGGCCACAGATACGCAGTATTTT. It is translated as CASSRGQGATDTQYF.

The rearrangement joins TRBV28 to TRBJ1-5; TRBD1 aligns across 9 bases. V lost 6 bases and J lost 2; bases outside the gene matches: 5. Germline loops: CDR1 MDHEN, CDR2 SYDVKM. The CDR3 totals 15 residues. CDR3 protein: CASRRTGEGNQPQHF. The DNA for the CDR3 is TGTGCCAGCAGACGGACAGGGGAGGGCAATCAGCCCCAGCATTTT.

The rearrangement links TRBV20-1 to TRBJ1-2; 8 bases map to TRBD1. Germline V gene sequence: CDR1 DFQATT, CDR2 SNEGSKA (reference sequence). The CDR3 loop spans 15 amino acids. V was pared by 6 bases and J by 8 bases, with 17 bases of the junction left unmatched. CDR3 nucleotide sequence: TGCAGTGCCAGACTTGGACAGGGAGAAGGAGAGGGCTACACCTTC. This sequence encodes CSARLGQGEGEGYTF.

The rearrangement joins TRBV15 to TRBJ1-1, with 7 bases lining up with TRBD1. The CDR3 is 16 residues long. From germline, CDR1 is LNHNV and CDR2 YYDKDF (reference sequence). Losses at the gene ends were 2 bases for V and 4 bases for J; bases not matched to a gene: 10. The CDR3 here is CATSRMRGTESTEAFF. The DNA of the CDR3 is TGTGCCACCAGCAGAATGCGGGGGACAGAGTCCACTGAAGCTTTCTTT.

The chain is built from TRBV20-1 and TRBJ2-5; 9 bases line up with TRBD2. The CDR3 contains 14 residues. The V gene end was trimmed by 8 bases and the J gene end by 5 bases; junction bases not matched to a gene: 12. Germline V gene data show CDR1 as DFQATT and CDR2 as SNEGSKA (reference sequence). CDR3: CSPSSSGGRETQYF. The CDR3 DNA sequence: TGCAGTCCCTCTTCAAGCGGGGGGAGGGAGACCCAGTACTTC.

The chain uses TRBV24-1 and TRBJ2-3; 10 positions agree with TRBD1. The CDR3 consists of 12 residues. Germline CDR1 reads KGHDR; CDR2 reads SFDVKD. V lost 12 bases, J lost 5 bases, and 4 bases stayed unmatched. CDR3 sequence (DNA): TGTGCCTCGGGACAGGGGAAAGATACGCAGTATTTT. Protein product: CASGQGKDTQYF.

This chain joins TRBV18 and TRBJ1-3; D ambiguous. The germline V gene encodes CDR1 KGHSH and CDR2 LQKENI. The CDR3 length is 15 residues. Trimming removed 2 bases at V and 2 bases at J, with 10 bases between. The CDR3 coding sequence is TGTGCCAGCTCACCATATAACGGCGCTGGAAACACCATATATTTT. Its protein product is CASSPYNGAGNTIYF.

The CDR3 region is CASTPRLAAYEQYF. CDR3 sequence (DNA): TGTGCCAGCACCCCTAGGCTAGCGGCCTACGAGCAGTACTTC. The J gene is TRBJ2-7, the V gene TRBV7-9; 7 bases align to TRBD2. V lost 7 bases to trimming and J lost 2 bases; unmatched junction nucleotides: 8. Germline CDR1 SEHNR, CDR2 FQNEAQ (reference sequence). The CDR3 covers 14 residues.

The chain has TRBV30 and TRBJ1-2; 11 bases fit TRBD1. Germline V gene data show CDR1 as GTSNPN and CDR2 as SVGIG (reference sequence). The CDR3 length is 14 residues. Trimming removed 5 bases from V and 4 bases from J; junction bases left unmatched: 6. This CDR3 is CAWALGQGAYGYTF. The CDR3 DNA follows: TGTGCCTGGGCCCTCGGACAGGGGGCCTATGGCTACACCTTC.

The J gene is TRBJ2-4, the V gene TRBV20-1; weak D call: TRBD2 (5 bases). The V end was cut by 7 bases, the J end by 0 bases, with 16 bases between. The germline V gene has CDR1 DFQATT and CDR2 SNEGSKA (reference sequence). This CDR3 contains 15 residues. CDR3 nucleotides: TGCAGTGGGACTCAGGTAGTAGGAGCCAAAAACATTCAGTACTTC. Residues: CSGTQVVGAKNIQYF.

This chain uses TRBV6-2 or TRBV6-3 with TRBJ2-5; 7 bases map to TRBD2. The CDR3 is 14 residues long. Per germline, CDR1 MNHEY and CDR2 SVGEGT. J lost 5 bases, V lost 0 bases, and 3 bases had no gene match. The CDR3: CASSYSRAGETQYF. CDR3 DNA: TGTGCCAGCAGTTACTCGAGAGCGGGGGAGACCCAGTACTTC.

The chain carries TRBV7-2 and TRBJ1-1; the D is unclear. The V end lost 3 bases, the J end lost 0 bases, and 8 bases lay between the germline ends. CDR3 length: 14 residues. Per germline, CDR1 SGHTA and CDR2 FQGNSA. The CDR3 region is CASSFRRVNTEAFF. The CDR3 DNA sequence: TGTGCCAGCAGCTTTAGACGGGTGAACACTGAAGCTTTCTTT.

The chain combines TRBV6-2 or TRBV6-3 with TRBJ1-1; 8 bases align to TRBD1. V lost 6 bases to trimming and J lost 4 bases; unmatched junction nucleotides: 4. This CDR3 spans 13 amino acids. Germline V gene sequence: CDR1 MNHEY, CDR2 SVGEGT. The chain's CDR3 is CASRPDRGTEAFF. The CDR3 nucleotides read TGTGCCAGCAGGCCCGACAGGGGCACTGAAGCTTTCTTT.

This sequence joins TRBV11-2 and TRBJ1-2, with D uncertain. CDR1 SGHAT and CDR2 FQNNGV come from the germline V gene. The CDR3 totals 15 residues. Trimming shortened V by 5 bases and J by 2 bases, and 15 bases separated the two germline ends. CDR3 in DNA: TGTGCCAGCAGCCTCCCTGGAGTTTGGAACTATGGCTACACCTTC. Protein product: CASSLPGVWNYGYTF.

This chain joins TRBV7-2 and TRBJ2-3; D is undetermined. This CDR3 comprises 14 residues. CDR1 is SGHTA and CDR2 is FQGNSA in the germline V gene. V was clipped by 2 bases and J by 3 bases, with 9 bases between them. CDR3 DNA sequence: TGTGCCAGCAGCTTAAGCCTTAGGACAGATACGCAGTATTTT. It encodes CASSLSLRTDTQYF.

The DNA for the CDR3 is TGTGCCAGCAGTTACCTCGGGACAGGTGTAGGTGAGACCCAGTACTTC. It encodes CASSYLGTGVGETQYF. The chain employs TRBV6-5 and TRBJ2-5; TRBD1 aligns across 8 bases. This CDR3 is built from 16 residues. Germline CDR1 MNHEY, CDR2 SVGAGI. The J segment lost 5 bases and the V segment lost 2 bases, leaving 10 bases of the junction unmatched.